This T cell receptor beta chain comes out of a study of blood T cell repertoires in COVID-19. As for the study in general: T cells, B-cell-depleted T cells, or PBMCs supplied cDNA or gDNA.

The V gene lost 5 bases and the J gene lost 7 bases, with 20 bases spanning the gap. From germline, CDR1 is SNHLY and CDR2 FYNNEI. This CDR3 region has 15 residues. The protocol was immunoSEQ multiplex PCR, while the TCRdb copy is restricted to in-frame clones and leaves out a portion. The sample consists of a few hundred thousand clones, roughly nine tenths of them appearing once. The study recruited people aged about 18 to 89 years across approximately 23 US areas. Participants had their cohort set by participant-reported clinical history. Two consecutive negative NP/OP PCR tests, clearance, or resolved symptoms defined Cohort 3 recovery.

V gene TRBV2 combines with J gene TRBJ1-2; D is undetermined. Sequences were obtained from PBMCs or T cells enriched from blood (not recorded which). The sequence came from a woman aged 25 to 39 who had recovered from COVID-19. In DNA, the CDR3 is TGTGCCAGCAGTACCCCCGGGGTCTGGGTACGTGGCTACACCTTC. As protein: CASSTPGVWVRGYTF.